This passage covers 27 T cell receptor beta chains from one sample sequenced in a study of shared clonotypes between healthy human individuals. The table came from immunoSEQ multiplex PCR; TCRdb's copy has only in-frame clones and leaves some out. The table includes 950,000 to 1,100,000 clones, about 77% detected once. Sequenced sample: memory CD4+ T cells sorted from blood. Specified subset: CD45RA-negative fraction. Every receptor here comes from a man aged 18 to 29 in good health.

This chain connects TRBV4-1 to TRBJ2-1; 10 bases are a match to TRBD1. The germline CDR1 and CDR2 sequences are MGHRA and YSYEKL. V gave up 1 base and J gave up 7 bases; unmatched junction bases: 7. CDR3 length: 16 amino acids. CDR3: CASSQVLTGGWNEQFF. CDR3 bases: TGCGCCAGCAGCCAAGTTCTGACAGGGGGCTGGAATGAGCAGTTCTTC.

The chain recombines TRBV5-1 with TRBJ2-1; TRBD1 agrees at 8 bases. Per the germline V gene, CDR1 is SGHRS and CDR2 is YFSETQ. This CDR3 contains 14 residues. Trimming at V came to 3 bases and at J to 5 bases, leaving 4 bases not matched to a gene. CDR3 sequence (DNA): TGCGCCAGCAGCTCGGGACAGGAAAACAATGAGCAGTTCTTC. This translates into CASSSGQENNEQFF.

This sequence joins TRBV9 and TRBJ1-3; a possible D gene is TRBD1 (5 bases). CDR1 is SGDLS, CDR2 YYNGEE, per germline. The CDR3 runs to 15 residues. V shed 1 base and J shed 2 bases, with 10 bases lying between them. CDR3 nucleotide sequence: TGTGCCAGCAGCGTATACGGGGGTCCTGGAAACACCATATATTTT. This encodes CASSVYGGPGNTIYF.

The V and J genes are TRBV25-1 and TRBJ1-1; maybe TRBD1 (5 bases). This CDR3 is 14 amino acids long. Germline V gene sequence: CDR1 MGHDK, CDR2 SYGVNS. Trimming took 3 bases from V and 4 from J, leaving 12 bases between them. CDR3 sequence: CASSDPGPITEAFF. For the CDR3, the DNA is TGTGCCAGCAGTGATCCAGGGCCTATCACTGAAGCTTTCTTT.

V usage is TRBV19 and J usage is TRBJ1-5; 10 nucleotides match TRBD1. The J segment lost 1 base and the V segment lost 3 bases, leaving 15 bases of the junction unmatched. The germline V gene encodes CDR1 LNHDA and CDR2 SQIVND (reference sequence). The CDR3 consists of 20 residues. The CDR3 nucleotides read TGTGCCAGTAGTATTCGAGTCTCGGACAGGGGGAGTAGGAGCAATCAGCCCCAGCATTTT. Its translation: CASSIRVSDRGSRSNQPQHF.

This clone was observed a few times. The rearrangement links TRBV7-9 to TRBJ1-1; D gene ambiguous. The CDR3 extends over 15 amino acids. Germline V gene sequence: CDR1 SEHNR, CDR2 FQNEAQ (reference sequence). V was trimmed by 5 bases and J by 11 bases, leaving 24 bases between them. Here the CDR3 DNA reads TGTGCCAGCAGCGTTTCTTGGGGAGAAGGTTTAGGCGCTTTCTTT. This sequence encodes CASSVSWGEGLGAFF. Based on the CDR3 plus reference TRBV7-9 and TRBJ1-1, the full variable domain is DTGVSQNPRHKITKRGQNVTFRCDPISEHNRLYWYRQTLGQGPEFLTYFQNEAQLEKSRLLSDRFSAERPKGSFSTLEIQRTEQGDSAMYLCASSVSWGEGLGAFFGQGTRLTVV.

Turning to this clone: This may arise from a read error, as a much more abundant clone is one base away. Distinct nucleotide sequences in the sample also encode this CDR3. The chain employs TRBV9 and TRBJ2-7; 12 bases are shared with TRBD1. CDR3 length equals 13 residues. J was trimmed by 8 bases and V by 3 bases; bases with no gene match: 3. CDR1 SGDLS and CDR2 YYNGEE come from the germline V gene. The CDR3 loop reads CASSAGQGAKQYF. CDR3 DNA sequence: TGTGCCAGCAGCGCGGGACAGGGGGCAAAGCAGTACTTC.

This clone was seen repeatedly, ten times or more. The chain joins TRBV18 to TRBJ2-7; D is possibly TRBD2 (5 bases). Germline CDR1 reads KGHSH; CDR2 reads LQKENI. The CDR3 contains 14 residues. Trimming pared 3 bases from V and 3 bases from J, leaving 12 bases between. CDR3 sequence: CASSPVGVNYEQYF. The CDR3 region has the DNA TGTGCCAGCTCACCGGTCGGGGTAAACTACGAGCAGTACTTC.

To note about this clone: This may be a read error: a much more frequent sequence differs by one nucleotide. V usage is TRBV5-1 and J usage is TRBJ2-5; 10 bases agree with TRBD1. The CDR3 is 15 amino acids. Germline V lookup: CDR1 SGHRS, CDR2 YFSETQ. The DNA of the CDR3 is TGCGCCAGCAGCTTGGGTGGGACAGGGGTGCAGACCCAGCACTTC. Translation gives CASSLGGTGVQTQHF.

This chain links TRBV5-6 with TRBJ1-6; D might be TRBD1 (5 bases). From germline, CDR1 is SGHDT and CDR2 YYEEEE. The V and J ends lost 2 bases and 0 bases respectively, with 12 bases between them. The CDR3 extends over 17 amino acids. The CDR3 is CASSFIGGSSYNSPLHF. The CDR3 coding sequence is TGTGCCAGCAGCTTCATCGGGGGGAGCTCCTATAATTCACCCCTCCACTTT. Filled out from reference TRBV5-6 and TRBJ1-6, the complete variable domain reads DAGVTQSPTHLIKTRGQQVTLRCSPKSGHDTVSWYQQALGQGPQFIFQYYEEEERQRGNFPDRFSGHQFPNYSSELNVNALLLGDSALYLCASSFIGGSSYNSPLHFGNGTRLTVT.

The rearrangement uses TRBV11-3 and TRBJ2-2; D call uncertain. CDR1 and CDR2 from the germline V gene are SGHNT and YENEEA. Trimming left V 5 bases short and J 4 bases short, with 5 bases between. CDR3 length: 12 residues. As DNA, the CDR3 is TGTGCCAGCAGCGCTCCCACCGGGGAGCTGTTTTTT. Amino acids: CASSAPTGELFF.

This clone came up a few times. Other DNA sequences in the same sample also yield this CDR3. The V call is TRBV10-3, the J call TRBJ1-5, with 8 bases fitting TRBD1. The CDR3 totals 14 residues. V shed 0 bases and J 7 bases; nucleotides not matched to a gene: 2. CDR1 and CDR2 from the germline V gene are ENHRY and SYGVKD. CDR3 coding DNA: TGTGCCATCAGTGAGTCAACAGGGGGGCAGCCCCAGCATTTT. Its protein product is CAISESTGGQPQHF.

The J gene is TRBJ2-3, the V gene TRBV5-1; no reliable D call. CDR1 is SGHRS and CDR2 is YFSETQ in the germline V gene. The CDR3 spans 13 residues. V dropped 2 bases and J dropped 6 bases, with 10 bases sitting between them. CDR3 in DNA: TGCGCCAGCAGCTTCCCGTCCCTTGATACGCAGTATTTT. This gives the protein CASSFPSLDTQYF. Together with reference TRBV5-1 and TRBJ2-3, the CDR3 gives the full variable domain: KAGVTQTPRYLIKTRGQQVTLSCSPISGHRSVSWYQQTPGQGLQFLFEYFSETQRNKGNFPGRFSGRQFSNSRSEMNVSTLELGDSALYLCASSFPSLDTQYFGPGTRLTVL.

This chain links TRBV21-1 with TRBJ1-6; TRBD1, the D gene given by the table, was not confirmed from the DNA. TRBV21-1 is classified as a pseudogene. There are 18 residues in the CDR3. In DNA form, the CDR3 reads TGTGCCAGCAGCAAAGAGAGTCAGGCAAGCTCCTATAATTCACCCCTCCACTTT. Protein: CASSKESQASSYNSPLHF.

This clone was found once. In DNA, the CDR3 is TGTGCCAGCAGCCTCAGGGGATCCTATAATTCACCCCTCCACTTT. Translation gives CASSLRGSYNSPLHF. V is TRBV6-5 and J is TRBJ1-6; D is possibly TRBD1 (6 bases). This CDR3 region has 15 residues. Per the germline V gene, CDR1 is MNHEY and CDR2 is SVGAGI. Trimming took 6 bases from V and 1 from J, leaving 10 bases between them.

This clone was recorded once. The V call is TRBV7-9, the J call TRBJ2-6; no clear D gene. Germline-derived CDR1 and CDR2 are SEHNR and FQNEAQ (reference sequence). This CDR3 spans 16 amino acids. V shed 0 bases and J shed 3 bases, with 9 bases lying between them. The CDR3 is CASSLAETRGANVLTF. In nucleotides, the CDR3 is TGTGCCAGCAGCTTAGCGGAGACCCGTGGGGCCAACGTCCTGACTTTC.

This chain connects TRBV16 to TRBJ1-6, with D uncertain. The germline gives CDR1 KGHSY, CDR2 FQNENV. Deletions cut 2 bases from V and 11 bases from J, with 13 bases between. This CDR3 has 14 residues. CDR3 sequence reads: CASSQSSGDAPLHF. DNA of the CDR3: TGTGCCAGCAGCCAAAGCTCCGGTGATGCACCCCTCCACTTT. Based on the CDR3 plus reference TRBV16 and TRBJ1-6, the full variable domain is GEEVAQTPKHLVRGEGQKAKLYCAPIKGHSYVFWYQQVLKNEFKFLISFQNENVFDETGMPKERFSAKCLPNSPCSLEIQATKLEDSAVYFCASSQSSGDAPLHFGNGTRLTVT.

This clone was counted only a few times. The chain combines TRBV7-6 with TRBJ1-3, with 9 nucleotides matching TRBD1. CDR1 and CDR2 (germline): SGHVS, FNYEAQ. Unmatched junction bases numbered 6, after V lost 3 bases and J lost 3 bases. The CDR3 spans 16 residues. Here the CDR3 reads CASSFSTGGYGNTIYF. CDR3 bases: TGTGCCAGCAGCTTTTCGACAGGGGGGTATGGAAACACCATATATTTT.

V is TRBV30 and J is TRBJ2-5, with unresolved D. The J call is uncertain, as TRBJ2-7 better fits the DNA end. Germline V lookup: CDR1 GTSNPN, CDR2 SVGIG (reference sequence). There are 13 residues in the CDR3. The CDR3 loop reads CAWSPDKSYEQYF. CDR3 sequence (DNA): TGTGCCTGGAGCCCTGACAAGTCCTACGAGCAGTACTTC.

V is TRBV5-1 and J is TRBJ1-6; TRBD1 matches 7 bases. V shed 5 bases and J 7 bases; nucleotides not matched to a gene: 12. The length of the CDR3 is 16 residues. The germline CDR1 and CDR2 sequences are SGHRS and YFSETQ. The CDR3 DNA sequence: TGCGCCAGCAGGGACGACAGGGCAGGGAAAAATTCACCCCTCCACTTT. The encoded protein is CASRDDRAGKNSPLHF.

The V gene is TRBV5-1, the J gene TRBJ2-3; the match to TRBD2 covers 8 bases. Germline V gene sequence: CDR1 SGHRS, CDR2 YFSETQ. Trimming took 3 bases from V and 5 from J; bases not matched to a gene: 2. The CDR3 has 13 residues. Here the CDR3 DNA reads TGCGCCAGCAGCTCGGGAGGGGAAGATACGCAGTATTTT. Its protein is CASSSGGEDTQYF.

With regard to this clone: This sample includes further DNA sequences coding for the same CDR3. This chain links TRBV7-9 with TRBJ2-3; D unclear. The CDR3 loop spans 12 amino acids. Germline V CDR1 and CDR2: SEHNR, FQNEAQ (reference sequence). The V end was cut by 2 bases, the J end by 2 bases, with 2 bases between. The chain's CDR3 is CASSLLTDTQYF. The DNA for the CDR3 is TGTGCCAGCAGCTTACTCACAGATACGCAGTATTTT.

The chain links TRBV7-6 to TRBJ2-2; D remains unclear. This CDR3 has 14 residues. Germline V gives CDR1 SGHVS, CDR2 FNYEAQ. V lost 3 bases, J lost 3 bases, and 8 bases lay in between. The CDR3, as DNA: TGTGCCAGCAGCTTTGGCCTGGACACCGGGGAGCTGTTTTTT. Its translation: CASSFGLDTGELFF.

The J gene is TRBJ2-2, the V gene TRBV4-3; the D is unclear. Germline values: CDR1 LGHNA, CDR2 YSLEER. The V and J ends lost 0 bases and 7 bases respectively, with 3 bases between them. The CDR3 is 12 residues long. The CDR3 is CASSQDVGELFF. The CDR3 coding sequence is TGCGCCAGCAGCCAAGACGTCGGGGAGCTGTTTTTT.

This chain joins TRBV4-1 and TRBJ1-3, with a possible D match to TRBD1 (6 bases). V was pared by 1 base and J by 3 bases, with 13 bases between. This CDR3 is 16 amino acids long. The germline CDR1 and CDR2 sequences are MGHRA and YSYEKL. CDR3 nucleotide sequence: TGCGCCAGCAGCCAAGTTTCGGGGGCATTTGGAAACACCATATATTTT. Its translation is CASSQVSGAFGNTIYF.

The chain has TRBV2 and TRBJ2-7; 9 bases map to TRBD1. From germline, CDR1 is SNHLY and CDR2 FYNNEI. Trimming at V came to 8 bases and at J to 4 bases, leaving 21 bases not matched to a gene. This CDR3 contains 18 residues. CDR3 nucleotides: TGTGCCAGCCGCCTTCGGTCGACCTCCGGGACAGGGATATACGAGCAGTACTTC. Protein product: CASRLRSTSGTGIYEQYF.

The gene calls are TRBV7-2 and TRBJ2-7; D ambiguous. Looked up from germline, CDR1 is SGHTA and CDR2 is FQGNSA. The germline V and J ends were trimmed by 4 bases and 1 base, with 11 bases remaining between them. The CDR3 consists of 14 residues. The CDR3, as DNA: TGTGCCAGCAGCTATGGAGTCAGTTCCTACGAGCAGTACTTC. Its protein product is CASSYGVSSYEQYF.